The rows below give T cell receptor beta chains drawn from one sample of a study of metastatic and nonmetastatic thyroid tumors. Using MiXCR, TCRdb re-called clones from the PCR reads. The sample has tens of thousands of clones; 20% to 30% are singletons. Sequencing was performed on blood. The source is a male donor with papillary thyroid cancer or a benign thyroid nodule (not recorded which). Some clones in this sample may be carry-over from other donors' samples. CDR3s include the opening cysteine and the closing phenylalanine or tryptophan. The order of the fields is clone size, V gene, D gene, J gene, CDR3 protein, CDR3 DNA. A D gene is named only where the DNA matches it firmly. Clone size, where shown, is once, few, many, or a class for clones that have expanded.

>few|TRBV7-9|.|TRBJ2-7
CASSTGREQYF
TGTGCCAGCAGCACGGGACGCGAGCAGTACTTC
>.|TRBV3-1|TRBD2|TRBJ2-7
CASSAHPLAGGFYEQYF
TGTGCCAGCAGCGCTCATCCCTTAGCGGGAGGGTTCTACGAGCAGTACTTC
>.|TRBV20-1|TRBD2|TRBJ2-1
CSARDSGRGGWKQFF
TGCAGTGCTAGAGATAGCGGGAGGGGGGGCTGGAAGCAGTTCTTC
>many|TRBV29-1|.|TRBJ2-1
CSDRRRGSYNEQFF
TGCAGCGACCGGCGGAGGGGGTCCTACAATGAGCAGTTCTTC
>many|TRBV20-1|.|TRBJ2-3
CSAEIQVGADTQYF
TGCAGTGCGGAGATTCAAGTTGGTGCAGATACGCAGTATTTT
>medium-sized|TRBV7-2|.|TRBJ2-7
CASSHSYEQYF
TGTGCCAGCAGCCACTCCTACGAGCAGTACTTC
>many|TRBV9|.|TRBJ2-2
CASSVGGGINTGELFF
TGTGCCAGCAGCGTAGGTGGTGGGATCAACACCGGGGAGCTGTTTTTT
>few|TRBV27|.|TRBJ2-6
CASTLIRGSGANVLTF
TGTGCCAGCACCCTCATCAGGGGTTCTGGGGCCAACGTCCTGACTTTC
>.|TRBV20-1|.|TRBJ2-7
CSTAVPVETRQYF
TGCAGCACGGCGGTGCCGGTGGAAACTCGGCAGTACTTC
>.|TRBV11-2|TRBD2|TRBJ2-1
CASSPRTSSDNEQFF
TGTGCCAGCAGCCCCCGGACTAGCAGTGACAATGAGCAGTTCTTC
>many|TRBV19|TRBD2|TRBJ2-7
CASSTRLAHSSEQYF
TGTGCCAGTAGTACCCGACTAGCCCATTCTAGCGAGCAGTACTTC
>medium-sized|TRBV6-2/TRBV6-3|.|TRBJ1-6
CASSYSARVDSPLHF
TGTGCCAGCAGTTACTCCGCACGCGTGGATTCACCCCTCCACTTT
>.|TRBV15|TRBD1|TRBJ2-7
CATSTDRVSAYEQYF
TGTGCCACCAGCACCGACAGGGTGTCGGCCTACGAGCAGTACTTC
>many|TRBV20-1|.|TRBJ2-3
CSANWAGVSTDTQYF
TGCAGTGCCAATTGGGCGGGCGTAAGCACAGATACGCAGTATTTT
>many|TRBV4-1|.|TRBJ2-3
CASSQAGLDTQYF
TGCGCCAGCAGCCAAGCCGGGCTAGATACGCAGTATTTT
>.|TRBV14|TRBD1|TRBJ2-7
CASSQTGIDYEQYF
TGTGCCAGCAGCCAGACAGGGATAGACTACGAGCAGTACTTC
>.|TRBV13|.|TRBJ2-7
CASSLTHGTDRGGFGYEQYF
TGTGCCAGCAGCCTAACGCACGGAACTGACAGGGGAGGGTTCGGATACGAGCAGTACTTC